This entry concerns a single T cell receptor beta chain. In its sample, this clonotype was seen many times. It has no known antigen specificity. No base qualities exist here, and no much larger clone lies one base off it. Sequenced using an Illumina NovaSeq 6000. cDNA libraries for TCRalpha and TCRbeta were prepared by 5'RACE using constant-segment primers, with sample barcodes and unique molecular identifiers added. RNA was extracted from every sample with Trizol reagent. Library amplification was performed in two PCR steps, and a second sample barcode and Illumina TruSeq adapters were introduced in the second step. The libraries were sequenced on an Illumina NovaSeq using 2 x 150 bp paired-end reads. On the study's bioinformatics: With migec v1.2.7, reads were demultiplexed and then collapsed into UMI-guided consensus sequences. Using mixcr v2.1.11, UMI consensuses were aligned to TRA and TRB V and J templates and then assembled into clonotypes. Expanded or contracted clonotypes were those called significant by both edgeR and NoisET, with noise models trained on biological replicates. edgeR calls used a false discovery rate-adjusted p below 0.01 and a log2 fold-change threshold of 1. As an exploratory analysis of dynamics, PCA with hierarchical clustering was applied to max-normalized trajectories of the 1000 most abundant clonotypes. Each responding clone was given a CD4 or CD8 phenotype based on the CD4+ and CD8+ repertoires, which had been sequenced separately. TCRdb reprocessing: public reads trimmed at Q25 with fastp, clones called with MiXCR, in-frame beta chains kept. Under each unique CDR3 protein, matching rows form one entry showing the most common genes and DNA. TCRdb, not the authors, supplied the V and J calls. This sample has about 340,000 distinct CDR3 sequences in its table, and around 14% of those were observed once. The ten largest clones capture under 25% of the sample.

Ficoll-Paque density gradient centrifugation was used to isolate PBMCs. V and J are truncated by 1 base and 2 bases respectively, leaving an intervening sequence of 12 bases. The germline V gene gives CDR1 as SGHRS and CDR2 as YFSETQ. The cysteine opens and the phenylalanine closes a CDR3 of 15 amino acids. Only the CDR3 portion is preserved as DNA: 45 bases, with reading frame beginning at the first base. The record originates from a study of T-cell memory formation after mild COVID-19 (dated by TCRdb to about 2021). For context, the study as a whole: TCR sequence clusters from the two donors were found to be largely donor specific. In two donors, T-cell clones that expanded and contracted after mild COVID-19 were followed by sequencing TCRalpha and TCRbeta repertoires longitudinally. The cohort comprised two young, previously healthy adult volunteers, one female and one male. General findings and caveats noted by the study authors: Some responding clones were detected in pre-infection memory, suggesting pre-existing cross-reactive memory T cells joined the SARS-CoV-2 response. The study covered only a couple of mild cases, and larger cohorts including severe cases with pre-infection samples were considered necessary. Whether the second-wave clones peaking on day 37 were SARS-CoV-2 specific was not confirmed. Clones that contracted from day 15 to 85 showed balanced CD4/CD8 phenotypes, whereas a second wave of clones that expanded from day 15 to 37 leaned towards CD4+. Contracting CD4+ clones appeared mostly in the CM and EM memory subsets, whereas CD8+ clones were enriched in EMRA.

This sequence was found in a man aged 18 to 30 who had mild COVID-19 (a few samples of this study predate the infection). The sample titles of this study are shuffled in the database, so cell type and time point are left out; the donor was told from shared clones. Input material: PBMCs or a T cell subset sorted from them (not recorded which). The V and J segments used are TRBV5-1 and TRBJ1-1, with a tentative D gene TRBD1 over 5 matching bases. In nucleotides, the sequence is TGCGCCAGCAGCTTGTTGGGGGGAGATAACACTGAAGCTTTCTTT. Translated, it gives CASSLLGGDNTEAFF.